The 11 T cell receptor beta chains given below trace back to one sample, sequenced in a study of regulatory T cells in long-lasting Graves disease. According to the study, TCR beta libraries were built with iRepertoire HTBI primers and CDR3-region Arm-PCR. Via MiXCR, TCRdb re-called the multiplex PCR reads, giving one row per CDR3 protein. The profile covers 400,000 or so distinct CDR3 sequences, with around 20% appearing a single time and less than 25% taken by the ten largest. This sample's time point: persistent/refractory GD, antithyroid drugs over 5 years with positive TRAb. The TCR library used RNA extracted from PBMCs. Here the sequenced sample was peripheral blood mononuclear cells (PBMCs), taken when the disease was refractory, from a patient treated with antithyroid drugs. These receptors all stem from a female donor with Graves disease.

The chain has TRBV20-1 and TRBJ2-7; 11 bases map to TRBD1. CDR3 length: 14 amino acids. Germline CDR1 is DFQATT and CDR2 is SNEGSKA (reference sequence). V shed 0 bases and J 4 bases; nucleotides not matched to a gene: 2. CDR3 sequence: CSAREGQGAYEQYF. The CDR3 DNA reads as TGCAGTGCTAGAGAAGGACAGGGGGCTTACGAGCAGTACTTC.

This clonotype was counted many times. The chain uses TRBV20-1 and TRBJ2-5, with TRBD2 matching 11 bases. Trimming removed 0 bases from V and 1 base from J; junction bases left unmatched: 1. The V gene's germline CDR1 is DFQATT and CDR2 SNEGSKA (reference sequence). This CDR3 contains 15 residues. In DNA, the CDR3 is TGCAGTGCTAGAGAGACTAGCGGGATCCAAGAGACCCAGTACTTC. Protein: CSARETSGIQETQYF.

This clonotype was detected many times. This chain joins TRBV27 and TRBJ1-1; 7 bases align to TRBD1. This CDR3 region has 14 residues. Germline CDR1 and CDR2: MNHEY and SMNVEV (reference sequence). V lost 5 bases to trimming and J lost 7 bases; unmatched junction nucleotides: 10. The CDR3 nucleotides read TGTGCCAGCAGTCCAGGAGGGGACAGTCTTGAAGCTTTCTTT. Translation: CASSPGGDSLEAFF.

The rearrangement links TRBV7-9 to TRBJ1-1; TRBD1 aligns across 10 bases. The germline CDR1 and CDR2 sequences are SEHNR and FQNEAQ (reference sequence). The CDR3 contains 16 residues. The junction had 7 bases not matched to a gene; V was cut back by 2 bases and J by 4 bases. The CDR3 nucleotides read TGTGCCAGCAGCTTACGACAGGGGGCTGGTGGCACTGAAGCTTTCTTT. It codes for CASSLRQGAGGTEAFF. Supplemented by reference TRBV7-9 and TRBJ1-1, the full variable domain reads DTGVSQNPRHKITKRGQNVTFRCDPISEHNRLYWYRQTLGQGPEFLTYFQNEAQLEKSRLLSDRFSAERPKGSFSTLEIQRTEQGDSAMYLCASSLRQGAGGTEAFFGQGTRLTVV.

The gene calls are TRBV29-1 and TRBJ1-1; D ambiguous. Trimming pared 4 bases from V and 5 bases from J, leaving 20 bases between. Germline-derived CDR1 and CDR2 are SQVTM and ANQGSEA. The CDR3 consists of 15 residues. CDR3 loop: CSVGAWGGSQTEAFF. In DNA, the CDR3 is TGCAGCGTTGGGGCCTGGGGTGGTTCGCAGACTGAAGCTTTCTTT.

This clonotype was observed a handful of times. A junction end diverges from the germline sequence, so it may reflect a read error. The chain couples TRBV2 to TRBJ2-7; D might be TRBD2 (5 bases). Germline V gene sequence: CDR1 SNHLY, CDR2 FYNNEI. The CDR3 covers 20 residues. The CDR3 loop is CASSGPLAGAKLDSVYEQCF. CDR3 coding DNA: TGTGCCAGCAGTGGTCCCCTGGCGGGCGCTAAACTCGACTCTGTTTACGAGCAGTGCTTC. Based on the CDR3 plus reference TRBV2 and TRBJ2-7, the full variable domain is EPEVTQTPSHQVTQMGQEVILRCVPISNHLYFYWYRQILGQKVEFLVSFYNNEISEKSEIFDDQFSVERPDGSNFTLKIRSTKLEDSAMYFCASSGPLAGAKLDSVYEQCFGPGTRLTVT.

J is TRBJ2-1 and V is TRBV12-5; D is uncertain. The germline V gene has CDR1 LGHNT and CDR2 FRNRAP. CDR3 length equals 12 residues. The V end was cut by 1 base, the J end by 14 bases, with 12 bases between. The CDR3 sequence: CASGLEDGPKFF. The CDR3 bases are TGTGCTAGTGGTTTGGAGGACGGGCCTAAGTTCTTC.

This clonotype has a handful of counts. The chain joins TRBV7-2 to TRBJ2-2, with D unresolved. The CDR3 runs to 15 residues. In germline, CDR1 is SGHTA, CDR2 FQGNSA. V was shortened by 3 bases and J by 6 bases, with 14 bases between the two germline ends. The CDR3 region has the DNA TGTGCCAGCAGCTTGTGGCAGTTCAACGCCGGGGAGCTGTTTTTT. Protein: CASSLWQFNAGELFF. The complete variable domain, with remaining parts taken from reference TRBV7-2 and TRBJ2-2, reads GAGVSQSPSNKVTEKGKDVELRCDPISGHTALYWYRQSLGQGLEFLIYFQGNSAPDKSGLPSDRFSAERTGGSVSTLTIQRTQQEDSAVYLCASSLWQFNAGELFFGEGSRLTVL.

This clonotype was counted only a few times. V is TRBV10-3 and J is TRBJ2-7; 9 bases match TRBD1. Germline values: CDR1 ENHRY, CDR2 SYGVKD. The V and J ends lost 5 bases and 7 bases, in that order; junction bases with no gene match: 9. The CDR3 runs 14 residues. The CDR3 DNA follows: TGTGCCATCAGTCCCACAGGGGGCGGAGGGGAGCAGTACTTC. This encodes CAISPTGGGGEQYF.

The chain has TRBV6-2 or TRBV6-3 and TRBJ1-1; D remains unclear. Germline CDR1 is MNHEY and CDR2 is SVGEGT. The CDR3 sequence is 11 residues long. The V end lost 6 bases, the J end lost 7 bases, and 9 bases lay between the germline ends. CDR3: CASSNSVEAFF. Written as DNA, the CDR3 is TGTGCCAGCAGCAACAGCGTTGAAGCTTTCTTT.

In this sample, this clonotype turned up once. A clone one base away is much larger, so this may be a read error. This chain uses TRBV7-2 with TRBJ2-7, with D perhaps matching TRBD1 or TRBD2 (6 bases each). Trimming left V 6 bases short and J 6 bases short, with 12 bases between. Germline CDR1 is SGHTA and CDR2 is FQGNSA. The CDR3 runs to 12 residues. The CDR3 DNA reads TGTGCCAGCAGTGATGGGGGGCGCGAGCAGTACTTC. It translates to CASSDGGREQYF.